Following are 32 T cell receptor beta chains from one sample sequenced in a study of T cell responses to AZD1222 COVID-19 vaccine. TCRdb's copy holds only in-frame clones and misses some; the assay was immunoSEQ multiplex PCR. Among fewer than 110,000 clones listed, around 90% were seen once. The specimen was peripheral blood, collected on day 0 of AZD1222 vaccination. These receptors were obtained from an adult in good health.

The V and J genes are TRBV7-3 and TRBJ2-1; the D gene is possibly TRBD2 (5 bases). Trimming cost V 5 bases and J 5 bases, with 16 bases left between them. Germline CDR1 and CDR2: SGHTA and FQGTGA. The CDR3 length is 15 residues. The CDR3: CASSPRSARNNEQFF. DNA for the CDR3: TGTGCCAGCAGCCCCCGTAGCGCCCGAAACAATGAGCAGTTCTTC.

A single count supports this clone. The chain employs TRBV5-5 and TRBJ2-7; D may match TRBD1 or TRBD2 (5 bases each). The CDR3 totals 15 residues. Germline lookup yields CDR1 SGHKS and CDR2 YYEKEE (reference sequence). Trimming stripped 0 bases from V and 0 bases from J, with 10 bases between. CDR3 loop: CASSLGGSTSYEQYF. CDR3 DNA: TGTGCCAGCAGCTTGGGGGGGAGCACCTCCTACGAGCAGTACTTC.

A single count supports this clone. The rearrangement links TRBV6-2 or TRBV6-3 to TRBJ2-5; D remains unclear. Germline CDR1 and CDR2: MNHEY and SVGEGT. Trimming pared 4 bases from V and 5 bases from J, leaving 17 bases between. This CDR3 comprises 15 residues. CDR3: CASSFSLGPQETQYF. In DNA form, the CDR3 reads TGTGCCAGCAGTTTCTCCCTGGGCCCCCAGGAGACCCAGTACTTC.

The rearrangement uses TRBV2 and TRBJ1-1, with no clear D. Germline lookup yields CDR1 SNHLY and CDR2 FYNNEI. V dropped 3 bases and J dropped 4 bases, with 15 bases sitting between them. The CDR3 runs 15 residues. The CDR3 DNA is TGTGCCAGCAGTGACGGTCAGGCAACCGTCACTGAAGCTTTCTTT. It yields the protein CASSDGQATVTEAFF.

The chain combines TRBV5-1 with TRBJ1-6, with D possibly TRBD1 on 5 matching bases. CDR3 size: 17 residues. Germline V gives CDR1 SGHRS, CDR2 YFSETQ. Between the trimmed V and J ends, which lost 1 base and 8 bases, there was a span of 19 bases. The DNA for the CDR3 is TGCGCCAGCAGCTTGAGAGGAATCGCAGGGAGTTATTCACCCCTCCACTTT. Its protein product is CASSLRGIAGSYSPLHF.

J is TRBJ1-5 and V is TRBV5-1; the D gene is possibly TRBD1 (5 bases). The CDR3 is 15 amino acids. Trimming left V 2 bases short and J 7 bases short, with 16 bases between. Per germline, CDR1 SGHRS and CDR2 YFSETQ. For the CDR3, the DNA is TGCGCCAGCAGCTTACAGGCGAGTTTGGGACAGCCCCAGCATTTT. It is translated as CASSLQASLGQPQHF.

This chain joins TRBV5-1 and TRBJ1-1, with D possibly matching TRBD1 (6 bases). Germline lookup yields CDR1 SGHRS and CDR2 YFSETQ. The CDR3 has 14 residues. With 2 bases removed from V and 2 bases from J, the gap between germline ends came to 10 bases. DNA for the CDR3: TGCGCCAGCAGCTTAGCAGGGGAAAACACTGAAGCTTTCTTT. Translating gives CASSLAGENTEAFF.

The chain employs TRBV3-1 (or the pseudogene TRBV3-2) and TRBJ2-1, with TRBD1 as a possible D gene (6 bases). Trimming pared 0 bases from V and 4 bases from J, leaving 13 bases between. Germline V CDR1 and CDR2: LGHDT, YNNKEL (reference sequence). CDR3 length equals 16 residues. CDR3 protein: CASSQDVGDTYNEQFF. The CDR3 DNA follows: TGTGCCAGCAGCCAAGATGTAGGGGACACTTACAATGAGCAGTTCTTC.

This clone was recorded a few times. The chain carries TRBV18 and TRBJ2-1; D is possibly TRBD1 or TRBD2 (5 bases each). With 6 bases removed from V and 4 bases from J, the gap between germline ends came to 16 bases. Per the germline V gene, CDR1 is KGHSH and CDR2 is LQKENI. This CDR3 is built from 15 residues. This CDR3 is CASSRTGAIYNEQFF. The DNA of the CDR3 is TGTGCCAGCTCCCGGACCGGGGCAATATACAATGAGCAGTTCTTC.

The rearrangement uses TRBV28 and TRBJ1-2, with D maybe TRBD1 (6 bases). From germline, CDR1 is MDHEN and CDR2 SYDVKM. The CDR3 covers 13 residues. Deletions cut 3 bases from V and 6 bases from J, with 11 bases between. The CDR3 DNA follows: TGTGCCAGCAGTTTTAGGGCAGGGGATGGCTACACCTTC. Translation gives CASSFRAGDGYTF.

CDR3 DNA sequence: TGTGCCAGCAGCTTGCTCCCGGGAGAGACCCAGTACTTC. It encodes CASSLLPGETQYF. The rearrangement links TRBV5-6 to TRBJ2-5; D gene uncertain. Germline V lookup: CDR1 SGHDT, CDR2 YYEEEE. This CDR3 region has 13 residues. With 1 base removed from V and 4 bases from J, the gap between germline ends came to 8 bases.

The V call is TRBV9, the J call TRBJ2-1; TRBD2 agrees at 10 bases. The CDR3 is made up of 15 amino acids. Looked up from germline, CDR1 is SGDLS and CDR2 is YYNGEE. The ends lost 1 base at V and 4 bases at J; junction bases unmatched: 2. CDR3 amino acids: CASSVSGGGYNEQFF. Here the CDR3 DNA reads TGTGCCAGCAGCGTAAGCGGGGGGGGATACAATGAGCAGTTCTTC.

The rearrangement links TRBV28 to TRBJ1-2; D is unclear. The germline CDR1 and CDR2 sequences are MDHEN and SYDVKM. The CDR3 contains 12 residues. V shed 9 bases and J shed 3 bases, with 11 bases lying between them. The CDR3 DNA reads TGTGCCAGTACCGGGCAAGACTATGGCTACACCTTC. It is translated as CASTGQDYGYTF.

The chain links TRBV5-8 to TRBJ2-1; unclear D gene. Trimming removed 0 bases at V and 1 base at J, with 5 bases between. This CDR3 has 14 amino acids. The V gene's germline CDR1 is SGHTS and CDR2 YDEGEE. CDR3 in amino acids: CASSLVSSYNEQFF. CDR3 coding DNA: TGTGCCAGCAGCTTGGTGAGTTCCTACAATGAGCAGTTCTTC.

The CDR3 bases are TGCAGTGCTAGAGAAGGCGGGATCGCTTTCTTT. Protein product: CSAREGGIAFF. The chain recombines TRBV20-1 with TRBJ1-1, with D uncertain. The CDR3 length is 11 residues. Trimming left V 0 bases short and J 11 bases short, with 10 bases between. Germline V CDR1 and CDR2: DFQATT, SNEGSKA (reference sequence).

The V and J genes are TRBV5-1 and TRBJ1-3; the match to TRBD1 covers 8 bases. Germline loops: CDR1 SGHRS, CDR2 YFSETQ. Trimming removed 3 bases from V and 7 bases from J; junction bases left unmatched: 3. The CDR3 is made up of 13 amino acids. The CDR3 sequence is CASSSQGGNTIYF. CDR3 nucleotide sequence: TGCGCCAGCAGCTCACAGGGGGGGAACACCATATATTTT.

The genes are TRBV30 and TRBJ1-1; D is uncertain. Germline CDR1 and CDR2: GTSNPN and SVGIG (reference sequence). The CDR3 covers 13 residues. The V and J ends lost 0 bases and 4 bases respectively, with 9 bases between them. The CDR3 coding sequence is TGTGCCTGGAGTGTAAGAGTAGGCACTGAAGCTTTCTTT. Its translation is CAWSVRVGTEAFF.

V is TRBV18 and J is TRBJ1-2; D gene ambiguous. V was trimmed by 4 bases and J by 3 bases, leaving 12 bases between them. Germline values: CDR1 KGHSH, CDR2 LQKENI. The CDR3 consists of 14 residues. CDR3 sequence: CASSLRTGDYGYTF. CDR3 DNA sequence: TGTGCCAGCTCACTCCGAACCGGGGACTATGGCTACACCTTC. Combining the CDR3 with reference TRBV18 and TRBJ1-2 gives the whole variable domain NAGVMQNPRHLVRRRGQEARLRCSPMKGHSHVYWYRQLPEEGLKFMVYLQKENIIDESGMPKERFSAEFPKEGPSILRIQQVVRGDSAAYFCASSLRTGDYGYTFGSGTRLTVV.

The V and J genes are TRBV5-6 and TRBJ1-2; D call uncertain. The CDR3 runs to 12 residues. V gave up 2 bases and J gave up 3 bases, with 5 bases separating them. Germline CDR1 reads SGHDT; CDR2 reads YYEEEE. CDR3 nucleotide sequence: TGTGCCAGCAGCTTAACCGACTATGGCTACACCTTC. Amino acid sequence: CASSLTDYGYTF.

CDR3 loop: CASSTRDSTNEKLFF. CDR3 nucleotides: TGTGCCAGCAGCACACGGGACTCAACTAATGAAAAACTGTTTTTT. This sequence joins TRBV9 and TRBJ1-4, with D perhaps matching TRBD1 (5 bases). The V and J ends lost 4 bases and 0 bases respectively, with 10 bases between them. Germline V gene lookup returns CDR1 SGDLS and CDR2 YYNGEE. The CDR3 length is 15 residues.

The rearrangement uses TRBV7-9 and TRBJ1-1; TRBD1 is a possible D gene (6 bases). The CDR3 contains 14 residues. The germline V and J ends were trimmed by 1 base and 6 bases, with 12 bases remaining between them. In germline, CDR1 is SEHNR, CDR2 FQNEAQ (reference sequence). The chain's CDR3 is CASSLEARGSEAFF. The CDR3 DNA reads as TGTGCCAGCAGCTTAGAGGCCAGGGGTTCTGAAGCTTTCTTT.

The chain carries TRBV2 and TRBJ1-5, with D maybe TRBD1 (6 bases). This CDR3 has 15 residues. From germline, CDR1 is SNHLY and CDR2 FYNNEI. V lost 3 bases to trimming and J lost 7 bases, with 16 bases between them. CDR3 amino acids: CASSDTGWGRQPQHF. The DNA for the CDR3 is TGTGCCAGCAGTGATACAGGGTGGGGGAGACAGCCCCAGCATTTT.

The V and J genes are TRBV7-3 and TRBJ1-2, with 8 bases aligning to TRBD1. CDR3 length: 14 residues. Germline V gives CDR1 SGHTA, CDR2 FQGTGA. J was trimmed by 4 bases and V by 6 bases; bases with no gene match: 7. The CDR3 loop is CASSNGQGTYGYTF. CDR3 DNA: TGTGCCAGCAGTAATGGACAGGGAACCTATGGCTACACCTTC.

By proportion, this clone is medium-sized. V gene TRBV19 combines with J gene TRBJ2-2; possibly TRBD2 for D (6 bases). The CDR3 has 14 amino acids. Germline V gene data show CDR1 as LNHDA and CDR2 as SQIVND (reference sequence). Deletions cut 5 bases from V and 4 bases from J, with 11 bases between. For the CDR3, the DNA is TGTGCCAGTAGTGGAGGGGAGGTCACCGGGGAGCTGTTTTTT. It encodes CASSGGEVTGELFF.

The chain recombines TRBV30 with TRBJ1-6; D is uncertain. Trimming removed 2 bases at V and 0 bases at J, with 5 bases between. The V gene's germline CDR1 is GTSNPN and CDR2 SVGIG (reference sequence). This CDR3 comprises 14 residues. The CDR3 DNA reads TGTGCCTGGAGTCCCAGCTCCTATAATTCACCCCTCCACTTT. This translates into CAWSPSSYNSPLHF.

The chain carries TRBV19 and TRBJ1-5, with D maybe TRBD1 (5 bases). The CDR3 has 13 residues. Deletions cut 8 bases from V and 4 bases from J, with 12 bases between. CDR1 and CDR2 from the germline V gene are LNHDA and SQIVND (reference sequence). The CDR3 nucleotides are TGTGCCAGTGGGGGGAGTGCAAATCAGCCCCAGCATTTT. Its translation is CASGGSANQPQHF.

The rearrangement uses TRBV7-2 and TRBJ1-2; 9 bases fit TRBD1. CDR1 SGHTA and CDR2 FQGNSA come from the germline V gene. V trimming: 0 bases; J trimming: 5 bases; junction bases outside the gene matches: 4. CDR3 length equals 15 residues. The CDR3 bases are TGTGCCAGCAGCTTAGCGCTTGGGACAGGGTATGGCTACACCTTC. The encoded protein is CASSLALGTGYGYTF.

This rearrangement joins TRBV6-1 to TRBJ1-2, with D possibly TRBD1 on 5 matching bases. Trimming cost V 3 bases and J 6 bases, with 11 bases left between them. Per germline, CDR1 MNHNS and CDR2 SASEGT. The CDR3 is made up of 13 amino acids. Written as DNA, the CDR3 is TGTGCCAGCAGTGACCAACAGGTTCATGGCTACACCTTC. It translates to CASSDQQVHGYTF.

The CDR3 sequence is CAISDRVKETQYF. The CDR3 DNA is TGTGCCATCAGTGACAGAGTAAAAGAGACCCAGTACTTC. The V gene is TRBV10-3, the J gene TRBJ2-5; D is undetermined. The V gene lost 3 bases and the J gene lost 3 bases, with 8 bases spanning the gap. Germline CDR1 and CDR2: ENHRY and SYGVKD. This CDR3 is 13 amino acids long.

The V and J genes are TRBV2 and TRBJ1-2, with D uncertain. The CDR3 extends over 10 amino acids. V lost 6 bases, J lost 9 bases, and 8 bases lay in between. Germline lookup yields CDR1 SNHLY and CDR2 FYNNEI. CDR3 DNA: TGTGCCAGCAGCGGCAGGAGCTACACCTTC. It specifies CASSGRSYTF.

This chain uses TRBV2 with TRBJ2-3; no clear D gene. This CDR3 spans 12 amino acids. V was trimmed by 4 bases and J by 4 bases, leaving 6 bases between them. Germline V gives CDR1 SNHLY, CDR2 FYNNEI. CDR3 nucleotide sequence: TGTGCCAGCAGTGGGATCCCAGATACGCAGTATTTT. Protein sequence: CASSGIPDTQYF.

The rearrangement links TRBV5-5 to TRBJ2-3; no firm D call. Germline CDR1 reads SGHKS; CDR2 reads YYEKEE (reference sequence). V lost 7 bases, J lost 1 base, and 10 bases lay in between. The CDR3 extends over 13 amino acids. The CDR3 DNA is TGTGCCAGCTTTCGATCGGGCACAGATACGCAGTATTTT. Protein: CASFRSGTDTQYF.